A selection of T cell receptor beta chains follows, all from one sample in a study of cytomegalovirus exposure and HLA in healthy donors. The repertoire was sequenced with immunoSEQ multiplex PCR; TCRdb's copy has only in-frame clones and lacks some. The sample consists of about 120,000 clones, about 88% of them appearing once. Sequencing was carried out using PBMCs. These receptors were taken from a woman between 18 and 30 years old in good health and CMV-seronegative. Each CDR3 is given with its conserved first and last residue. A D gene is named only where the DNA matches it firmly. Rows may omit the clone size; those that give it use once, few, many or a size class.

j_call,d_call,clone_size,v_call,cdr3_nt,cdr3_aa
TRBJ1-4,-,-,TRBV6-5,TGTGCCAGCAGCCGGAGGAGGGGTGAAAAACTGTTTTTT,CASSRRRGEKLFF
TRBJ2-5,-,-,TRBV7-9,TGTGCCAGCAGCTTATCTCGGGTCATCCGAGAGACCCAGTACTTC,CASSLSRVIRETQYF
TRBJ2-7,TRBD1,-,TRBV5-1,TGCGCCAGCAGCAACCGGGGACAGGGGTACGAGCAGTACTTC,CASSNRGQGYEQYF
TRBJ1-2,TRBD1,many,TRBV5-5,TGTGCCAGCAGCTTACAGCCTATGACAGGGGGCGTAGGTGGCTACACCTTC,CASSLQPMTGGVGGYTF
TRBJ2-2,-,-,TRBV6-1,TGTGCCAGCAGTGAAAGAATGGTGACTTACACCGGGGAGCTGTTTTTT,CASSERMVTYTGELFF
TRBJ2-1,-,-,TRBV5-1,TGCGCCAGCAGCTTGGTGGGGCAGACTTCCTACAATGAGCAGTTCTTC,CASSLVGQTSYNEQFF
TRBJ1-2,TRBD1,-,TRBV6-6,TGTGCCAGCACCATGGGACAGGGGAACTATGGCTACACCTTC,CASTMGQGNYGYTF
TRBJ1-1,-,-,TRBV5-4,TGTGCCAGCAGCTCCACAGGGATTCGGGGTCGCACTGAAGCTTTCTTT,CASSSTGIRGRTEAFF
TRBJ1-2,TRBD1,-,TRBV7-8,TGTGCCAGCAGCTCCCCTTACCTCGACAGGGACTATGGCTACACCTTC,CASSSPYLDRDYGYTF
TRBJ1-1,-,-,TRBV14,TGTGCCAGCAGCCAATGGCAGGGTGCGATGACTGAAGCTTTCTTT,CASSQWQGAMTEAFF
TRBJ2-5,TRBD1,once,TRBV5-6,TGTGCCAGCAGCTTACAGGGGGCCGGAGAGACCCAGTACTTC,CASSLQGAGETQYF
TRBJ2-3,-,-,TRBV5-4,TGTGCCAGCAGATGGGGCGGGGTCAGCACAGATACGCAGTATTTT,CASRWGGVSTDTQYF
TRBJ1-2,-,-,TRBV4-1,TGCGCCAGCAGCCAAGAGACACTCATGAACTATGGCTACACCTTC,CASSQETLMNYGYTF
TRBJ2-5,TRBD1,-,TRBV6-5,TGTGCCAGCACCGACGACCAGGGGGCGGGAGAGACCCAGTACTTC,CASTDDQGAGETQYF
TRBJ1-1,-,-,TRBV14,TGTGAGTCGGGGTGGCCTCAGACAAACACTGAAGCTTTCTTT,CESGWPQTNTEAFF
TRBJ2-3,-,-,TRBV10-3,TGTGCCATCAGGCAAACAGGTAGCACAGATACGCAGTATTTT,CAIRQTGSTDTQYF
TRBJ2-1,-,-,TRBV7-3,TGTGCCAGCAGCGGTAACAGGGACCCCGGCAGTCACAATGAGCAGTTCTTC,CASSGNRDPGSHNEQFF
TRBJ1-3,-,-,TRBV9,TGTGCCAGCAGCATGTTGACGGACTACTCTGGAAACACCATATATTTT,CASSMLTDYSGNTIYF
TRBJ2-6,-,-,TRBV25-1,TGTGCCAGCAGTTTTGGCCACAGGGCTAATGGGGCCAACGTCCTGACTTTC,CASSFGHRANGANVLTF
TRBJ1-2,-,-,TRBV25-1,TGTGCCGCGGGATCGTTGGGCTATGGCTACACCTTC,CAAGSLGYGYTF
TRBJ2-1,-,-,TRBV7-6,TGTGCCAGCAGCTTCGGAGGAACCTACAATGAGCAGTTCTTC,CASSFGGTYNEQFF
TRBJ1-3,TRBD1,-,TRBV29-1,TGCAGCGTGAGTCGGACAGGGTCTAGCTCTGGAAACACCATATATTTT,CSVSRTGSSSGNTIYF
TRBJ1-1,TRBD1,once,TRBV19,TGTGCCAGTAGTGATAGACAGGGACCGAACACTGAAGCTTTCTTT,CASSDRQGPNTEAFF
TRBJ2-7,TRBD1,-,TRBV9,TGTGCCAGCAGCGTAGGGGACAGCTACTACGAGCAGTACTTC,CASSVGDSYYEQYF
TRBJ1-3,-,-,TRBV9,TGTGCCAGCAGCGTAGCTGCGGGGGCGTCGGGAAACACCATATATTTT,CASSVAAGASGNTIYF
TRBJ2-7,TRBD2,-,TRBV7-9,TGTGCCAGCATAGCGGGGGGGGCCTACGAGCAGTACTTC,CASIAGGAYEQYF
TRBJ1-2,TRBD1,-,TRBV6-1,TGTGCCAGCAGAATAGGACAGGGGCCCTATGGCTACACCTTC,CASRIGQGPYGYTF
TRBJ1-3,TRBD1,-,TRBV19,TGTGCCAGTATTCCGGGACAGGGACGCCCCACCATATATTTT,CASIPGQGRPTIYF
TRBJ2-1,TRBD1,-,TRBV6-6,TGTGCCAGCAGCCTTGGACAGGGAAAGGGCAATGAGCAGTTCTTC,CASSLGQGKGNEQFF
TRBJ2-6,-,-,TRBV5-1,TGCGCCAGCAGCTTGACAGTCTCTGGGGCCAACGTCCTGACTTTC,CASSLTVSGANVLTF
TRBJ2-1,TRBD2,-,TRBV11-3,TGTGCCAGCAGCTTAGACCGCGTGAGCGGGGACGACAATGAGCAGTTCTTC,CASSLDRVSGDDNEQFF
TRBJ1-1,-,once,TRBV6-5,TGTGCCAGCAGTGGGGGGGCTGAAGCTTTCTTT,CASSGGAEAFF
TRBJ2-3,-,-,TRBV7-3,TGTGCCAGCAGCTCCTCAATAGAACGGGTCAAGTGGTCAGATACGCAGTATTTT,CASSSSIERVKWSDTQYF
TRBJ1-6,-,few,TRBV7-2,TGTGCCAGCAGCTTAAGACAACTTAATTCACCCCTCCACTTT,CASSLRQLNSPLHF
TRBJ2-7,TRBD1,-,TRBV18,TGTGCCAGCTCACCGGGACAGCCACCCTACGAGCAGTACTTC,CASSPGQPPYEQYF
TRBJ1-1,-,-,TRBV29-1,TGCAGCGTTGGACGGGTGACAGCGAACACTGAAGCTTTCTTT,CSVGRVTANTEAFF
TRBJ2-2,TRBD2,-,TRBV6-5,TGTGCCACCCTCCTCGGGGGGGGTACCGGGGAGCTGTTTTTT,CATLLGGGTGELFF
TRBJ1-2,-,once,TRBV2,TGTGCCAGCAGGGGACAAGCACTCTATGGCTACACCTTC,CASRGQALYGYTF
TRBJ2-3,-,-,TRBV5-6,TGTGCCAGCAGCCAGGGGGATACGCAGTATTTT,CASSQGDTQYF
TRBJ2-2,TRBD2,-,TRBV9,TGTGCCAGCAGCGTAGGAGCGGGGGGTGTTCACGGGGAGCTGTTTTTT,CASSVGAGGVHGELFF
TRBJ2-7,TRBD1,-,TRBV13,TGTGCCAGCAGCTTAGCCCTGGACAGGGGTGGGGAGCAGTACTTC,CASSLALDRGGEQYF
TRBJ2-5,-,-,TRBV7-9,TGTGCCAGCAGTTCACTAGCAATCAACCGGGAGACCCAGTACTTC,CASSSLAINRETQYF